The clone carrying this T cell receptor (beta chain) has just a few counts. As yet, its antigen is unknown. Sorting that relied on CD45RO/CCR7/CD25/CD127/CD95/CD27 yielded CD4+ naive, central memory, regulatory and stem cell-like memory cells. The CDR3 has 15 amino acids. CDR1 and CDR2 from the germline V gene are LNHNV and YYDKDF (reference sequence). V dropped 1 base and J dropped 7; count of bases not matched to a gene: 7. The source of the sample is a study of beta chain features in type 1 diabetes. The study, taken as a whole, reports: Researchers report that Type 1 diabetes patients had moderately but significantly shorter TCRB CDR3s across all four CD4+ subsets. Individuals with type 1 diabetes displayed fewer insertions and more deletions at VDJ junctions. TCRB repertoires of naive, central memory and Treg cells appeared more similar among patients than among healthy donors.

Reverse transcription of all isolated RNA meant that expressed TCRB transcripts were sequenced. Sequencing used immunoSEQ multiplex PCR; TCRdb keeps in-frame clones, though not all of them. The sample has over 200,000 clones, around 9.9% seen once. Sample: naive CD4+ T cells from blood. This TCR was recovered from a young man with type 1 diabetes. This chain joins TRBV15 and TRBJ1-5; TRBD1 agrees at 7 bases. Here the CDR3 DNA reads TGTGCCACCAGCAGAGCCGGGCAGGGGGAACAGCCCCAGCATTTT. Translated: CATSRAGQGEQPQHF.